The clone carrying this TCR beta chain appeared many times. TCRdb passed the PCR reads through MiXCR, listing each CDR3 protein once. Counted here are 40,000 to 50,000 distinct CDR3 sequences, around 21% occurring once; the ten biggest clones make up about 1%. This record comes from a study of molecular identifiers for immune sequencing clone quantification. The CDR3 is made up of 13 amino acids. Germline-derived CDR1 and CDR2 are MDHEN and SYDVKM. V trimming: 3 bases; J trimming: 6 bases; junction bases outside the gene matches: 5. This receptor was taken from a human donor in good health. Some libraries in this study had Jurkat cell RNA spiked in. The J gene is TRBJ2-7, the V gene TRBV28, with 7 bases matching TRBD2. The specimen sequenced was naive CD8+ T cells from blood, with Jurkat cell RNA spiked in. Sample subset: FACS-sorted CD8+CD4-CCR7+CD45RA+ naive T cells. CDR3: CASSFTSGGEQYF. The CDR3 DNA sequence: TGTGCCAGCAGTTTTACATCGGGGGGCGAGCAGTACTTC.